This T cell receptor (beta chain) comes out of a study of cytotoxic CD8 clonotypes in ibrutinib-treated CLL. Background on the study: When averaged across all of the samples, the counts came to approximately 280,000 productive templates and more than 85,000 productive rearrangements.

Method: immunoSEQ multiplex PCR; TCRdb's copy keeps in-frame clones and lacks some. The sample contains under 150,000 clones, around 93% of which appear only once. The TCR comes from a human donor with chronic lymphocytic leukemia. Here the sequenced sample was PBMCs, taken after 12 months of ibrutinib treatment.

CDR3 loop: CASSGSGFYEQYF. Here the CDR3 DNA reads TGTGCCAGCAGTGGAAGTGGTTTCTACGAGCAGTACTTC. The chain recombines TRBV2 with TRBJ2-7; unclear D gene. The germline gives CDR1 SNHLY, CDR2 FYNNEI. Deletions cut 4 bases from V and 3 bases from J, with 10 bases between. CDR3 length: 13 residues. Full variable domain (remainder filled in from reference TRBV2 and TRBJ2-7): EPEVTQTPSHQVTQMGQEVILRCVPISNHLYFYWYRQILGQKVEFLVSFYNNEISEKSEIFDDQFSVERPDGSNFTLKIRSTKLEDSAMYFCASSGSGFYEQYFGPGTRLTVT.